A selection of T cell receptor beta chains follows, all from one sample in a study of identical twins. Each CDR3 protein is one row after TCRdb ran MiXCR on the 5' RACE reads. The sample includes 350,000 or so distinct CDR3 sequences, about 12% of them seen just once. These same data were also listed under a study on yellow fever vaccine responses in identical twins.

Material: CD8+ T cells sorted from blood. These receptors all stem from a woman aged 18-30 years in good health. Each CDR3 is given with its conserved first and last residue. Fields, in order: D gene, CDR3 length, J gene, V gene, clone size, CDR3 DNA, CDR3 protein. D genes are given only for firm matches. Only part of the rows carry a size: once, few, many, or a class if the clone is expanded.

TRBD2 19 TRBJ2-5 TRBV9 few TGTGCCAGCAGCGCCCCGGCTACAGGACTAGCGGTGAGACAAGAGACCCAGTACTTC CASSAPATGLAVRQETQYF
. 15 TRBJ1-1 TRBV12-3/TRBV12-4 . TGTGCCAGCACCCTTTTGGTTTACAAGAACACTGAAGCTTTCTTT CASTLLVYKNTEAFF
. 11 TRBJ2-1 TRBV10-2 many TGCGCCAGCAGTGTAAGCAATGAGCAGTTCTTC CASSVSNEQFF
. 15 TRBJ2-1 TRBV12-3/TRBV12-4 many TGTGCCAGCAGTTTCCCTACCGGGCCGTACAATGAGCAGTTCTTC CASSFPTGPYNEQFF
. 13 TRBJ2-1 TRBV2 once TGTGCCAGCAGTGCGGGGCGGGCCACTGTGCAGTTCTTC CASSAGRATVQFF
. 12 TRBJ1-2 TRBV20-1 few TGCAGTGCTAGAGAACTAGGCTATGGCTACACCTTC CSARELGYGYTF
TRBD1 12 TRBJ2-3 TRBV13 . TGTGCCAGCAACAGGGGGACAGATACGCAGTATTTT CASNRGTDTQYF
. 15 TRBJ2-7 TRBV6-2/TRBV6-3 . TGTGCCAGCAGTTTAACCGCTACGCCTTCCTACGAGCAGTACTTC CASSLTATPSYEQYF
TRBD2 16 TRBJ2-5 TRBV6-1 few TGTGCCAGCAGTGCTAGACTAGCGGGAGGTGCAGAGACCCAGTACTTC CASSARLAGGAETQYF
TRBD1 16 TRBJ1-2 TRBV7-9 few TGTGCCAGCAGCTTCTCGGGGGGACAGAAGATCTATGGCTACACCTTC CASSFSGGQKIYGYTF
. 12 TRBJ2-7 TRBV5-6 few TGTGCCAGCAGCTTGGTTCCCTACGAGCAGTACTTC CASSLVPYEQYF
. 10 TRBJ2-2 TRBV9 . TGTGCCAACCAAATAAGGGAGCTGTTTTTT CANQIRELFF
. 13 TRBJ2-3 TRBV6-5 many TGTGCCAGCAGTTACGCCAGGGAGTCAGTTGGGTATTTT CASSYARESVGYF
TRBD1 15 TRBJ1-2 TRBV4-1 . TGCGCCAGCAGCCAAGATCCGGGACAGGGGTATGGCTACACCTTC CASSQDPGQGYGYTF
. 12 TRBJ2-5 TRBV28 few TGTGCCGCTGGCAGGACCCAAGAGACCCAGTACTTC CAAGRTQETQYF
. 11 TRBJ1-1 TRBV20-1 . TGCAGTGCGAGACACGGGACTGAAGCTTTCTTT CSARHGTEAFF
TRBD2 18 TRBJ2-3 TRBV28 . TGTGCCAGCAGTCCCCCCCCACTAGCGGGGGTACGCACAGATACGCAGTATTTT CASSPPPLAGVRTDTQYF
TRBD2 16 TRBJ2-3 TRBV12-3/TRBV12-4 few TGTGCCAGCTTTAAGACGGGGGGGCGGGGTACAGATACGCAGTATTTT CASFKTGGRGTDTQYF
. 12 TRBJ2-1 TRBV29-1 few TGCAGCGTTGAAGAGGTCTACAATGAGCAGTTCTTC CSVEEVYNEQFF
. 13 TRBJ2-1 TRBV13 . TGTGCCAGCAGCTTAGGCAAGCCTGGTGAGCAGTTCTTC CASSLGKPGEQFF
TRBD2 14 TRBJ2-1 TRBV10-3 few TGTGCCATCAGCGAGGGTCTAGCGGATCCTCACCAGTTCTTC CAISEGLADPHQFF
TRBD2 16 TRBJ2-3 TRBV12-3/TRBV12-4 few TGTGCCAGCAGTTTTGGAGCGGGATTCAGCACAGATACGCAGTATTTT CASSFGAGFSTDTQYF
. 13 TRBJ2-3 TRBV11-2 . TGTGCCAGCAGCCCCGACTCTTCAGATACGCAGTATTTT CASSPDSSDTQYF
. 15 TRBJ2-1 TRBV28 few TGTGCCAGCAGTTTAGGGGGGACAACGGGGGATGAGCAGTTCTTC CASSLGGTTGDEQFF
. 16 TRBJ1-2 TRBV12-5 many TGTGCTAGTGGTTCCTCTGGCACAGAGAGAACCTATGGCTACACCTTC CASGSSGTERTYGYTF
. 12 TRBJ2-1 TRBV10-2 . TGCGCCAGCAGTGGCTACTACAATGAGCAGTTCTTC CASSGYYNEQFF
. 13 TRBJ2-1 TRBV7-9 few TGTGCCACCGCAGGACTGTCCTACAATGAGCAGTTCTTC CATAGLSYNEQFF
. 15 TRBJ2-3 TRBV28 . TGTGCCAGCAGTTTCACAGGGTCTAGGACAGATACGCAGTATTTT CASSFTGSRTDTQYF
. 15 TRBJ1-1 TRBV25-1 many TGTGCCAGCAGTGATTCCGAGATTCGGGACACTGAAGCTTTCTTT CASSDSEIRDTEAFF
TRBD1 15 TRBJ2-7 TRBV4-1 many TGCGCCAGCAGCCTACGACAGGGGTCCTTCTACGAGCAGTACTTC CASSLRQGSFYEQYF
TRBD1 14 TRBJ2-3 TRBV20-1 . TGCAGTGCTAGAGGCCGTAACAGGGGGGATACGCAGTATTTT CSARGRNRGDTQYF
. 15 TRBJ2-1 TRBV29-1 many TGCAGCGTTGAGGTTGGGTCGAGCTCCTACAATGAGCAGTTCTTC CSVEVGSSSYNEQFF
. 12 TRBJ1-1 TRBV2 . TGTGCCAGCAAGGGGACATACCGTGAAGCTTTCTTT CASKGTYREAFF
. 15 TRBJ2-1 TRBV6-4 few TGTGCCAGCAGTGACTCGGGGGTAGCGCCTGGGGAGCAGTTCTTC CASSDSGVAPGEQFF
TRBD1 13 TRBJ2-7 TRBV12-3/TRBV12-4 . TGTGCCAGCAGCTCCAGGGGGAGCGACGAGCAGTACTTC CASSSRGSDEQYF
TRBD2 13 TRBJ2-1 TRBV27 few TGTGCCAGCACCAGACTAGCGGACAATGAGCAGTTCTTC CASTRLADNEQFF
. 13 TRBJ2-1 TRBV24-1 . TGTGCCACCAGTGAGACTAGGTCCAATGAGCAGTTCTTC CATSETRSNEQFF
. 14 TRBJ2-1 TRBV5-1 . TGCGCCAGCAGCGGCGGACTCATATACAATGAGCAGTTCTTC CASSGGLIYNEQFF
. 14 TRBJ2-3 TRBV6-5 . TGTGCCAGCAGTTACGTCACTAGCACAGATACGCAGTATTTT CASSYVTSTDTQYF
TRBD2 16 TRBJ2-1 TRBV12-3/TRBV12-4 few TGTGCCAGCAGTTTCATAACGGGAGGGAGGGACAATGAGCAGTTCTTC CASSFITGGRDNEQFF
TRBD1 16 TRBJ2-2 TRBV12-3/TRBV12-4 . TGTGCCAGCAGTTCATCCAGGGGGTGGTTCGCCGGGGAGCTGTTTTTT CASSSSRGWFAGELFF
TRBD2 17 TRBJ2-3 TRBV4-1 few TGCGCCAGCAGCCACCGTACTAGCGGAGCTTACACAGATACGCAGTATTTT CASSHRTSGAYTDTQYF
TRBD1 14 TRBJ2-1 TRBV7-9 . TGTGCCAGCAGGACCGGGACAGGACTCAATGAGCAGTTCTTC CASRTGTGLNEQFF
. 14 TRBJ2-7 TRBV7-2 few TGTGCCAGCAGCCCCCACGTGGGAATTTACGAGCAGTACTTC CASSPHVGIYEQYF
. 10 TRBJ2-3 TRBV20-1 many TGCAGTGTTAGGACAGATACGCAGTATTTT CSVRTDTQYF